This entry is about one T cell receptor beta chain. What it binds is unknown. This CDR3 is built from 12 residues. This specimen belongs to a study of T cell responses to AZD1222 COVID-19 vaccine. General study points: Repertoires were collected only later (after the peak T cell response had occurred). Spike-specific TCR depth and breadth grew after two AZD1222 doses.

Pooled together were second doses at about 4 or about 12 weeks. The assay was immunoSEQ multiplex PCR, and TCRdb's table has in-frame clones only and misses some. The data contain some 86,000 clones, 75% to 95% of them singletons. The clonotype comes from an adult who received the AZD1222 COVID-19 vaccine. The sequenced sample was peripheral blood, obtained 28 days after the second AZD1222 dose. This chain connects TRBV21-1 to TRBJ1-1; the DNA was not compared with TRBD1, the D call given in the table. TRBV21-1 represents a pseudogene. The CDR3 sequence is CASSSRGPEAFF. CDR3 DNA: TGTGCCAGCAGCAGCAGGGGTCCTGAAGCTTTCTTT.